Following are 9 T cell receptor beta chains from one sample sequenced in a study of Tregs in tolerant kidney transplant recipients. TCRdb keeps only in-frame clones here, not all; method: immunoSEQ multiplex PCR. The profile shows around 70,000 clones, roughly 92% of them singletons. This specimen was CD8+ T cells from blood, taken before the transplant. These receptors came from a human donor who received a combined kidney and bone marrow transplant.

This clone was seen once. This sequence joins TRBV27 and TRBJ2-7; tentative D call: TRBD2 (6 bases). The CDR3 spans 13 residues. Deletions cut 2 bases from V and 5 bases from J, with 10 bases between. Germline V CDR1 and CDR2: MNHEY, SMNVEV (reference sequence). CDR3 nucleotide sequence: TGTGCCAGCAGTTTACAGTGGGAGGACGAGCAGTACTTC. This codes for CASSLQWEDEQYF.

This chain joins TRBV7-2 and TRBJ2-7, with no clear D. Trimming pared 4 bases from V and 5 bases from J, leaving 12 bases between. Germline assignment: CDR1 SGHTA and CDR2 FQGNSA. The CDR3 length is 13 residues. This CDR3 reads CASSYVPADEQYF. CDR3 DNA: TGTGCCAGCAGCTATGTCCCGGCGGACGAGCAGTACTTC.

The V gene is TRBV7-9, the J gene TRBJ2-1, with D possibly matching TRBD2 (5 bases). CDR3 length equals 12 residues. Germline V gene data show CDR1 as SEHNR and CDR2 as FQNEAQ (reference sequence). V was trimmed by 7 bases and J by 10 bases, leaving 14 bases between them. The CDR3 DNA is TGTGCCAGCACCACTCCCCCGGGGGAGCAGTTCTTC. It encodes CASTTPPGEQFF.

This clone was seen only a few times. This chain joins TRBV5-4 and TRBJ2-2; 7 nucleotides align to TRBD2. Trimming took 7 bases from V and 5 from J; bases not matched to a gene: 2. Germline V gives CDR1 SGHNT, CDR2 YYREEE (reference sequence). The CDR3 consists of 12 residues. Here the CDR3 reads CASRAGTGELFF. The DNA of the CDR3 is TGTGCCAGCCGAGCGGGGACCGGGGAGCTGTTTTTT.

This clone was seen once. The rearrangement joins TRBV9 to TRBJ2-3, with a tentative D call TRBD2 (6 bases). The CDR3 is 15 residues long. CDR1 and CDR2 (germline): SGDLS, YYNGEE. Trimming cost V 0 bases and J 3 bases, with 11 bases left between them. CDR3 sequence (DNA): TGTGCCAGCAGCGTAGGAGGTGGGGGGACAGATACGCAGTATTTT. Translation gives CASSVGGGGTDTQYF.

This rearrangement joins TRBV4-1 to TRBJ1-5; 7 bases map to TRBD1. CDR1 MGHRA and CDR2 YSYEKL come from the germline V gene. The CDR3 runs 17 residues. Trimming at V came to 4 bases and at J to 0 bases, leaving 9 bases not matched to a gene. The CDR3 sequence: CASSLGAGGNSNQPQHF. CDR3 DNA: TGCGCCAGCAGCCTGGGGGCAGGGGGTAATAGCAATCAGCCCCAGCATTTT.

This rearrangement joins TRBV15 to TRBJ2-7; weak D call: TRBD2 (5 bases). Deletions cut 4 bases from V and 0 bases from J, with 13 bases between. CDR3 length equals 15 residues. Germline V gene sequence: CDR1 LNHNV, CDR2 YYDKDF (reference sequence). The CDR3, as DNA: TGTGCCACCAGCATCTCGGCGGGCGCCTCCTACGAGCAGTACTTC. It specifies CATSISAGASYEQYF.

The genes are TRBV11-3 and TRBJ1-1, with a tentative D call TRBD1 (5 bases). Trimming removed 3 bases from V and 1 base from J, with 15 bases in between. The CDR3 extends over 16 amino acids. Germline V CDR1 and CDR2: SGHNT, YENEEA. CDR3 bases: TGTGCCAGCAGCTTGTGGCCAGGGCCGGAGAACACTGAAGCTTTCTTT. Its translation: CASSLWPGPENTEAFF.

The J gene is TRBJ2-7, the V gene TRBV5-1; 11 nucleotides align to TRBD2. Trimming removed 2 bases from V and 5 bases from J; junction bases left unmatched: 9. Germline CDR1 SGHRS, CDR2 YFSETQ. This CDR3 has 16 residues. CDR3 DNA: TGCGCCAGCAGCTTCACTAGCGGGGGCCCAAAGAACGAGCAGTACTTC. Its translation: CASSFTSGGPKNEQYF.